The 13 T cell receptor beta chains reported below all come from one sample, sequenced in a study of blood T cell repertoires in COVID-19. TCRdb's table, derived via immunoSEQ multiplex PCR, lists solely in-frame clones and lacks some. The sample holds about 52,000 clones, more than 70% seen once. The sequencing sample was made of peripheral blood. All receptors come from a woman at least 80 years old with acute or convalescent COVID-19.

DNA of the CDR3: TGTGCCATCAGCCCGGACAGGGCAGATAATTCACCCCTCCACTTT. This codes for CAISPDRADNSPLHF. This rearrangement joins TRBV10-3 to TRBJ1-6; 8 bases align to TRBD1. The CDR3 covers 15 residues. V lost 6 bases to trimming and J lost 5 bases; unmatched junction nucleotides: 6. The germline gives CDR1 ENHRY, CDR2 SYGVKD.

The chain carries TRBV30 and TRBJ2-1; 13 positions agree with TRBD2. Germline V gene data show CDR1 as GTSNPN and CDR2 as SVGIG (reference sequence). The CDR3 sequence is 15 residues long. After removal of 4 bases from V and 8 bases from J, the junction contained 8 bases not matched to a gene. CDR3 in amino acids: CAWNQLAGGVDEQFF. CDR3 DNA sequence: TGTGCCTGGAATCAACTAGCGGGGGGGGTGGATGAGCAGTTCTTC.

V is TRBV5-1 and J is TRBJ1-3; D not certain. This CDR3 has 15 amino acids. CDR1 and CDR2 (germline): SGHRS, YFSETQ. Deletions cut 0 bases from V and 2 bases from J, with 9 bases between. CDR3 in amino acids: CASSLVAGPGNTIYF. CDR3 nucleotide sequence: TGCGCCAGCAGCTTGGTGGCAGGTCCTGGAAACACCATATATTTT.

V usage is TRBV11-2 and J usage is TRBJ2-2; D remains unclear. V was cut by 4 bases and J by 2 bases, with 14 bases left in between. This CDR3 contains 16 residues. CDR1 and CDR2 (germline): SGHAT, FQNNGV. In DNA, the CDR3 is TGTGCCAGCAGCTCGATGCAACAGATTAACACCGGGGAGCTGTTTTTT. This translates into CASSSMQQINTGELFF.

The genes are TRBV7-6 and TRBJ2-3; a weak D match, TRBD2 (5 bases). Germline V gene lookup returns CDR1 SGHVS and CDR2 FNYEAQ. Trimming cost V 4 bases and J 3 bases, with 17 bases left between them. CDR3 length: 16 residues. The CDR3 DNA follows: TGTGCCAGCAGCTGGATGACGGGAAAAGGGACAGATACGCAGTATTTT. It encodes CASSWMTGKGTDTQYF.

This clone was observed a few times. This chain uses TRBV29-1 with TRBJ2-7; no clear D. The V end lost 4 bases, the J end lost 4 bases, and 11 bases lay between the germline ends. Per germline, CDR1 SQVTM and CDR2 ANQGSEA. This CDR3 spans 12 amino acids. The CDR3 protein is CSVGHGPYEQYF. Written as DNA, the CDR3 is TGCAGCGTTGGTCACGGTCCGTACGAGCAGTACTTC.

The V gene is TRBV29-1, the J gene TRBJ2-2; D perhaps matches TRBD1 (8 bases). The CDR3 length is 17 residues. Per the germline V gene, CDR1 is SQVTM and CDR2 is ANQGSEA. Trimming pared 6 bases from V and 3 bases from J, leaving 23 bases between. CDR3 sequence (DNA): TGCAGCGTCGGGGGGACAGGCGAGGTGGCGGACACCGGGGAGCTGTTTTTT. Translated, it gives CSVGGTGEVADTGELFF.

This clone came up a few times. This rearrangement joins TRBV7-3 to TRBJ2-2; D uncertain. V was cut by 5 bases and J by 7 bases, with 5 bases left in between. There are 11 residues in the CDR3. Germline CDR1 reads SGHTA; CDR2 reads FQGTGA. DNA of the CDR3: TGTGCCAGCAGCCGCGGCGGGGAGCTGTTTTTT. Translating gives CASSRGGELFF.

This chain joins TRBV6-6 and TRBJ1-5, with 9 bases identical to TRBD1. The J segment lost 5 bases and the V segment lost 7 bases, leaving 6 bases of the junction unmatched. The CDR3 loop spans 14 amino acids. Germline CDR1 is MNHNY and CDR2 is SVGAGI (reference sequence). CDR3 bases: TGTGCCAGCATCCCGGGACAGGGCGATCAGCCCCAGCATTTT. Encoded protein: CASIPGQGDQPQHF.

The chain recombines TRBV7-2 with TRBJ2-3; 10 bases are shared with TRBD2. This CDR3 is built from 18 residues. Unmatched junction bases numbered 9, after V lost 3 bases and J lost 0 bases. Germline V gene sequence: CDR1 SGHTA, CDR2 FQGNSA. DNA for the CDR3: TGTGCCAGCAGCTTCTCTTTACTAGCGGGGACTAGCACAGATACGCAGTATTTT. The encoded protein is CASSFSLLAGTSTDTQYF.

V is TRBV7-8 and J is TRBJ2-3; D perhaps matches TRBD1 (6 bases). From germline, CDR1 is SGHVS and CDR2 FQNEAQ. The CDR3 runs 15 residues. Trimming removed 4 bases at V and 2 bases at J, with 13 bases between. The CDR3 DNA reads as TGTGCCAGCAGCTCCCCGGGACACGCCACAGATACGCAGTATTTT. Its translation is CASSSPGHATDTQYF.

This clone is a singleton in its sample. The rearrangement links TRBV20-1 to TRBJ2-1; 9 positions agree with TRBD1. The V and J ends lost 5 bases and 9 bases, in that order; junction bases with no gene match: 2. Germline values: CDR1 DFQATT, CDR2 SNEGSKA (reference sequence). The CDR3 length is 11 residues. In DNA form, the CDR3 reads TGCAGTGCTTGGACAGGGGCTGAGCAGTTCTTC. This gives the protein CSAWTGAEQFF.

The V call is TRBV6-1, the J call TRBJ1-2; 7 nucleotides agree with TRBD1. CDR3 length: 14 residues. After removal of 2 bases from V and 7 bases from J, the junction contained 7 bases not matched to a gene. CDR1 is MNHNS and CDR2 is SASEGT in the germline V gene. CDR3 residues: CASSERGGSGGYTF. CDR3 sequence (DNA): TGTGCCAGCAGTGAACGAGGGGGCAGTGGTGGCTACACCTTC.